The clone carrying this T cell receptor (beta chain) occurred once. At one end the junction does not follow the germline gene, possibly because of a read error. The data are from a study of blood T cell repertoires in COVID-19. TCRdb keeps only in-frame clones here, not all; method: immunoSEQ multiplex PCR. Among about 400,000 clones, 70% to 90% were seen once, and the ten largest hold around 1.9%. The germline V gene encodes CDR1 LNHDA and CDR2 SQIVND (reference sequence). The CDR3 totals 14 residues. The V call is TRBV19, the J call TRBJ2-5; no clear D. Sequencing was performed on PBMCs or T cells enriched from blood (not recorded which). This clonotype was obtained from a woman between 40 and 50 years old with acute COVID-19. For the CDR3, the DNA is TGTACCAGTAACTCGTGGGCAGCCCCAGAGACCCAGTACTTC. It yields the protein CTSNSWAAPETQYF.